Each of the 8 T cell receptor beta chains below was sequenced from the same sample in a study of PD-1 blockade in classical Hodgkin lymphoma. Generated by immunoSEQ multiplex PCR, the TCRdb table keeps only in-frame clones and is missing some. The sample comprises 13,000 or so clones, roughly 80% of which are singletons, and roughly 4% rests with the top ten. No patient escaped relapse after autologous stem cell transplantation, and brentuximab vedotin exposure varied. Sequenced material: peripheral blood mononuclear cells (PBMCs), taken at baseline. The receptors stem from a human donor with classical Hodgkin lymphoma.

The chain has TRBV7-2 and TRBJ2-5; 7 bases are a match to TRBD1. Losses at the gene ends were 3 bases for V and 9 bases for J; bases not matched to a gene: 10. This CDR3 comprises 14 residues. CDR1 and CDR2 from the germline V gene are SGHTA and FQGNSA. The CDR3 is CASSFQTGPEAQYF. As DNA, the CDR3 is TGTGCCAGCAGCTTCCAGACAGGGCCCGAGGCCCAGTACTTC.

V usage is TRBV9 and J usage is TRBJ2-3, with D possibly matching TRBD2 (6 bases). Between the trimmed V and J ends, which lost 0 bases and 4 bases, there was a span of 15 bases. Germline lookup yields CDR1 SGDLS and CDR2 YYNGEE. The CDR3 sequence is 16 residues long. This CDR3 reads CASSVASGGIADTQYF. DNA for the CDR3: TGTGCCAGCAGCGTAGCCTCTGGGGGGATCGCAGATACGCAGTATTTT.

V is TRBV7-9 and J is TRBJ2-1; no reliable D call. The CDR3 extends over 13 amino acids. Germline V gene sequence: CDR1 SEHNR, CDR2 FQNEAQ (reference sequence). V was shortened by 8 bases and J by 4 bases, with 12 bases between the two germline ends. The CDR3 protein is CASPNGVYNEQFF. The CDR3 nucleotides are TGTGCCAGCCCTAATGGGGTGTACAATGAGCAGTTCTTC.

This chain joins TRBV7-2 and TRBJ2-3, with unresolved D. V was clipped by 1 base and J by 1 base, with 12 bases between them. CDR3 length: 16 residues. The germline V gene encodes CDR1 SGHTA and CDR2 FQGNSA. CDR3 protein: CASSLGTFRGTDTQYF. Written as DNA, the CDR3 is TGTGCCAGCAGCTTAGGGACCTTCAGAGGCACAGATACGCAGTATTTT.

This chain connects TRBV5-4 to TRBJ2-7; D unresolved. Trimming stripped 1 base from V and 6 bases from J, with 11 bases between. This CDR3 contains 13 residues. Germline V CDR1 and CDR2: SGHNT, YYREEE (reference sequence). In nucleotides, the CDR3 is TGTGCCAGCAGCTTGTCTATAGGCAGCGAGCAGTACTTC. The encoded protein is CASSLSIGSEQYF.

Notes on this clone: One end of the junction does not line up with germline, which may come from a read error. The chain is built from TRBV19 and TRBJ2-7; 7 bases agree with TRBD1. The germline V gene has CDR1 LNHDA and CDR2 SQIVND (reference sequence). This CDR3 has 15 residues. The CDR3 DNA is TGTGCAAGTAAGGCGACGGGCCCAGGGGGATACGAGCAGTACTTC. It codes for CASKATGPGGYEQYF.

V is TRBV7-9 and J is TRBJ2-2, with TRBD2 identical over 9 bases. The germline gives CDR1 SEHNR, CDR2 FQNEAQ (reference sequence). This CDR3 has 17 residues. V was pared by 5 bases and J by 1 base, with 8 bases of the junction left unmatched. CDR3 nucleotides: TGTGCCAGCAGCCCACTGGCTAGCGGGAAGAACACCGGGGAGCTGTTTTTT. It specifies CASSPLASGKNTGELFF.

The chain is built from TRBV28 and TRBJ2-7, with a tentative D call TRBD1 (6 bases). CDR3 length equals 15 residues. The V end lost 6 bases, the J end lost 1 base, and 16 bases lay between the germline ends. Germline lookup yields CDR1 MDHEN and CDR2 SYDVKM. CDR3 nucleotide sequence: TGTGCCAGCAGCCCCCCCCAGGGGTCTTCCTACGAGCAGTACTTC. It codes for CASSPPQGSSYEQYF.